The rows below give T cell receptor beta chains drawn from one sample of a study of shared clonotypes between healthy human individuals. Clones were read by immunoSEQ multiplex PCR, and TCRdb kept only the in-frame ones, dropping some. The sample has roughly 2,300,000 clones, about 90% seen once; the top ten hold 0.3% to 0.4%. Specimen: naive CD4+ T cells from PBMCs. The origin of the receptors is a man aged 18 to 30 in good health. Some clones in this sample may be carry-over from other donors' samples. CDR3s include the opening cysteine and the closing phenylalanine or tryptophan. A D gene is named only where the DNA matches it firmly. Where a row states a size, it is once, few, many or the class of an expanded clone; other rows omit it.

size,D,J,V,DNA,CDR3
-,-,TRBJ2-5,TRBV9,TGTGCCAGCAGCGTCAGGGGTGGAGAGACCCAGTACTTC,CASSVRGGETQYF
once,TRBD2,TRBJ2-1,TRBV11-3,TGTGCCAGCAGCACAGGGACTAGCGGGAGCTCTTATGAGCAGTTCTTC,CASSTGTSGSSYEQFF
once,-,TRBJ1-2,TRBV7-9,TGTGCCAGCAGCTCCCTAAGGATAGCGGGCTATGGCTACACCTTC,CASSSLRIAGYGYTF
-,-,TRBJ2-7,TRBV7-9,TGTGCCAGCAGCTCACGGACAAACAACTACGAGCAGTACTTC,CASSSRTNNYEQYF
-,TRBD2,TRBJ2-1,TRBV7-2,TGTGCCAGCAGCTGGGGCGGAGCGGGGACCTACAATGAGCAGTTCTTC,CASSWGGAGTYNEQFF
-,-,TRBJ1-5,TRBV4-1,TGCGCCAGCAGGGGTCAAGGTGTAGGTCAGCCCCAGCATTTT,CASRGQGVGQPQHF
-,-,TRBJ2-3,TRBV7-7,TGTGCCAGCAGCCGCGACGGGACAGATACGCAGTATTTT,CASSRDGTDTQYF
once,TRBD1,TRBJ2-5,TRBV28,TGTGCCAGCAGTCAGGACAGGGGAGCGGAGACCCAGTACTTC,CASSQDRGAETQYF
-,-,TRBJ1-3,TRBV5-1,TGCGCCAGCAGCTTGGACAGGAAGGACGTCAGCACCATATATTTT,CASSLDRKDVSTIYF
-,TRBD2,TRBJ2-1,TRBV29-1,TGCAGCGCCTCTAGTAGAGCGGGAGGGGTGGATGAGCAGTTCTTC,CSASSRAGGVDEQFF
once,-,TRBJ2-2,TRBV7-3,TGTGCCAGCAGCTCGAGGACGAGCGGGGAGCTGTTTTTT,CASSSRTSGELFF
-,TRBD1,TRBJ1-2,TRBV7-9,TGTGCCAGCAGCTTAGAAGAGGGGGCGATTGGCTACACCTTC,CASSLEEGAIGYTF
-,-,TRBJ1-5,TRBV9,TGTGCCAGCAGCTCAGGACAGAGAGCCAATCAGCCCCAGCATTTT,CASSSGQRANQPQHF
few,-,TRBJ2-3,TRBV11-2,TGTGCCAGCAGCTTAGCGGGAACAGATACGCAGTATTTT,CASSLAGTDTQYF
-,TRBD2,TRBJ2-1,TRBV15,TGTGCCACCAGCGCCCGACTAGCGGGAGCCAATGAGCAGTTCTTC,CATSARLAGANEQFF
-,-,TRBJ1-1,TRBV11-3,TGTGCCAGCAGCTTAGATGGGACAATTGCTGAAGCTTTCTTT,CASSLDGTIAEAFF
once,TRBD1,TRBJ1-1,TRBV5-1,TGCGCCAGCAGCTTGTCCGGGGACAGGCGGGGCGGTGAAGCTTTCTTT,CASSLSGDRRGGEAFF
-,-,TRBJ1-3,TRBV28,TGTGCCAGCGCGATTGTGGGGGCTGGAAACACCATATATTTT,CASAIVGAGNTIYF
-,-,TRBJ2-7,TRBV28,TGTGCCAGCAGTCCGCCCCGGGGCACCTACGAGCAGTACTTC,CASSPPRGTYEQYF
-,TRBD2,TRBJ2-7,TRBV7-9,TGTGCCAGCAGCCGCGGGACTAGCGGGAGACAGGGGTCTTACGAGCAGTACTTC,CASSRGTSGRQGSYEQYF
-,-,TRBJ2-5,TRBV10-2,TGCGCCAGCAGTGCATCCCAGGGCAGAAGGGAAGAGACCCAGTACTTC,CASSASQGRREETQYF
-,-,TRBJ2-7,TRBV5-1,TGCGCCAGCAGCTTGGGGACGGCTACCTACGAGCAGTACTTC,CASSLGTATYEQYF
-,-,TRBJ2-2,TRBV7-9,TGTGCCAGCAGGATCCTGCGGGACGTGTTGCGCACCGGGGAGCTGTTTTTT,CASRILRDVLRTGELFF
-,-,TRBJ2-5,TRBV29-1,TGCAGCGGGGGTTTTGGAGGGGGAGAGACCCAGTACTTC,CSGGFGGGETQYF
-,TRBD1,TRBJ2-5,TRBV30,TGTGCCTGGAGAGAGGGGAACAGGGGGGCGGAGACCCAGTACTTC,CAWREGNRGAETQYF
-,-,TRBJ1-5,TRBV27,TGTGCCAGCAGTAGGGACCCTAGATTTCAGCCCCAGCATTTT,CASSRDPRFQPQHF